This entry is about one T cell receptor (beta chain). A clone one base away is much larger, so this may be a read error. Breast cancer patients provided tissue from their axillary draining lymph nodes. This entry is derived from a study of breast tumors, draining lymph nodes, adjacent tissues. Trimming pared 6 bases from V and 7 bases from J, leaving 13 bases between. There are 13 residues in the CDR3. The germline gives CDR1 MNHNS, CDR2 SASEGT. TCRdb reprocessed the multiplex PCR reads with MiXCR, giving one entry per CDR3 protein. The sample has roughly 80,000 distinct CDR3 sequences; approximately 20% are singletons.

This receptor was taken from a female donor with breast cancer. Some clones in this sample may be carry-over from other donors' samples. The chain combines TRBV6-1 with TRBJ2-1; no firm D call. The sequencing sample was made of axillary lymph node tissue. CDR3 sequence reads: CASRRSLLNEQFF. CDR3 nucleotide sequence: TGTGCCAGCAGGAGATCCCTTTTGAATGAGCAGTTCTTC.